This T cell receptor beta chain was documented in a study of OX40 agonist ivuxolimab in advanced cancers. The study's findings and limits: Relative to CD4+, CD8+ T cells held more expanded clones on average. Nonresponders, in some cases, also had low normalized T-cell clonal expansion. At 0.1 to 3.0 mg/kg, clonal expansion of CD4+ and CD8+ blood T cells had occurred by week 6.

In the case of this clone: Its specificity is unknown.

Trimming took 3 bases from V and 0 from J, leaving 8 bases between them. The CDR3 spans 14 residues. Looked up from germline, CDR1 is SEHNR and CDR2 is FQNEAQ (reference sequence). The data were produced by immunoSEQ multiplex PCR, yet TCRdb's version contains in-frame clones alone and is incomplete. This sample has roughly 20,000 clones, with more than 75% found just once. This chain joins TRBV7-9 and TRBJ2-5; D ambiguous. The sequenced sample was CD4+ or CD8+ T cells sorted from blood, obtained in a trial of the OX40 agonist ivuxolimab. The TCR sequence derives from an adult with an advanced solid tumor such as melanoma, head and neck, liver or kidney cancer. As DNA, the CDR3 is TGTGCCAGCAGCTTTATAGACTACCAAGAGACCCAGTACTTC. Translating gives CASSFIDYQETQYF.